Listed below are T cell receptor beta chains from one sample, sequenced in a study of T cell repertoires in cytomegalovirus infection. One entry per CDR3 protein, called by TCRdb with MiXCR from the reads. The sample contains about 8,000 distinct CDR3 sequences, around 50% of which appear only once. Their antigens are not known. Sequencing was performed on PBMCs, sequenced either directly or after in vitro stimulation (not recorded which). The receptors come from a human donor in good health (CMV status not recorded). Some clones in this sample may be carry-over from other donors' samples. CDR3s include the opening cysteine and the closing phenylalanine or tryptophan. The D gene is left open where the match is weak. The size entry is marked missing in some rows and otherwise reads once, few, many or a size class.

d_call j_call clone_size v_call cdr3_nt cdr3_aa
- TRBJ1-5 - TRBV7-9 TGTGCCAGCAGCCGCGAAACCTCCAGCAATCAGCCCCAGCATTTT CASSRETSSNQPQHF
TRBD2 TRBJ2-7 few TRBV19 TGTGCCAGTAGCGGGAGGGATTACGAGCAGTACTTC CASSGRDYEQYF
TRBD1 TRBJ1-2 - TRBV6-1 TGTGCCAGCGGGGGGACAGGGGCCATCTATGGCTACACCTTC CASGGTGAIYGYTF
TRBD1 TRBJ2-5 - TRBV28 TGTGCCAGCAGTTCAGGGGGCTGGGGAGAGACCCAGTACTTC CASSSGGWGETQYF
- TRBJ1-5 - TRBV10-3 TGTGCCATCAGTTACGGTGGCAGGGCACGCCAGCCCCAGCCTTTT CAISYGGRARQPQPF
TRBD2 TRBJ2-1 few TRBV7-2 TGTGCCAGCAGCTTGTGGCTAGCGGGGGGGGGTTCCTACAATGAGCAGTTCTTC CASSLWLAGGGSYNEQFF
- TRBJ2-3 - TRBV7-8 TGTGCCAGCAGCTTGGCGGGACCCACAGATACGCAGTATTTT CASSLAGPTDTQYF
- TRBJ1-2 - TRBV19 TGTGCCAGTAGTATAGGCGCCAGGGGTCATGGCTACACCTTC CASSIGARGHGYTF
- TRBJ2-5 - TRBV27 TGTGCCAGCAGTTTGGGTCCGAGGCCGGAGACCCAGTACTTC CASSLGPRPETQYF
- TRBJ1-5 few TRBV7-6 TGTGCCAGCGGACCCGAAACCTACAGCAATCAGCCCCAGCATTTT CASGPETYSNQPQHF
TRBD1 TRBJ2-1 hyperexpanded TRBV7-9 TGTGCCAGCAGCATTGGGACAGGGATTTACAATGAGCAGTTCTTC CASSIGTGIYNEQFF
- TRBJ2-1 - TRBV29-1 TGCAGCGTTGACTTGGGGGCGCAGGGGAGTGAGCAGTTCTTC CSVDLGAQGSEQFF
- TRBJ1-5 - TRBV20-1 TGCAGTTCAGCTATTCCGGTACAAGCAAGCAATCAGCCCCCGCATTTT CSSAIPVQASNQPPHF
- TRBJ1-5 - TRBV20-1 TGCAGTGATAGTGTCACAGCGGTGTATAGCAATCAGCCCCAGCATTTT CSDSVTAVYSNQPQHF
- TRBJ2-1 once TRBV7-9 TGTGCCCGCAGCTTCATAGGGGTCATCTCCTACAATGAGCAGTTCTTC CARSFIGVISYNEQFF
- TRBJ2-1 - TRBV7-9 TGTGCCAGCAGCTTCCGCGGCGATAACTCCTACAATGAGCAGTTCTTC CASSFRGDNSYNEQFF
TRBD2 TRBJ2-7 - TRBV10-3 TGTGCCATCAGTGACGATAGCGGGATCTTTGGCTCCTACGAGCAGTACTTC CAISDDSGIFGSYEQYF
- TRBJ1-5 - TRBV27 TGTTCCAGCAGTTCAGTGTCTGGGCATCCCCCCCATTTT CSSSSVSGHPPHF
- TRBJ1-3 many TRBV7-6 TGTGCCAGCAGCTTAGTATCCGGGGATGGAGGCTCTGGAAACACCATATATTTT CASSLVSGDGGSGNTIYF
- TRBJ2-1 few TRBV7-9 TGTGCCAGCAGCTTGGTGGGAATATACACCTCCAATGAGCAGTTGTTC CASSLVGIYTSNEQLF
TRBD2 TRBJ2-1 - TRBV5-1 TGCGCCAGCAGCTTACTAGCGAATGAGCAGTTCTTC CASSLLANEQFF
- TRBJ2-3 few TRBV12-3/TRBV12-4 TGTGCCAGCAGTGCCCTCCAGTATAGCACAGATACGCAGTATTTT CASSALQYSTDTQYF
- TRBJ1-1 medium-sized TRBV7-2 TGTGCCAGCAGCTCTTGGGGTACTGAAGCTTTCTTT CASSSWGTEAFF
- TRBJ1-6 - TRBV19 TGTGCCAGTAGAGACCGTAGGGCCAGAGAAACTTCACCACTCCAATTT CASRDRRARETSPLQF
- TRBJ2-3 - TRBV6-6 TGTGCCAGCAGTTACTTGGGCACCCCCCCAGATACGCAGTATTTC CASSYLGTPPDTQYF
TRBD1 TRBJ2-5 - TRBV5-1 TGCGACATCCGGCGGGACAGGGATTCCCAGTACTTC CDIRRDRDSQYF
- TRBJ1-1 - TRBV12-3/TRBV12-4 TGTGCCAGCGCTAAGAACACTGAAGCTTTCTTT CASAKNTEAFF
TRBD1 TRBJ2-1 - TRBV7-6 TGTGACAGCAGCATTGGGACAGGGAGTTACAATGAGCAGTTATTC CDSSIGTGSYNEQLF
- TRBJ1-1 few TRBV12-3/TRBV12-4 TGTGCCAGCAGCCGCAGGGTTTCAAAACAGGGCACTGACGCTTTCTTT CASSRRVSKQGTDAFF
- TRBJ2-1 - TRBV7-9 TGTGCCAGCAGATGGTTGGGAATATCCACCTCAAATGATCATGTCTTC CASRWLGISTSNDHVF
- TRBJ2-3 few TRBV5-5 TGTGCCAGCAGCCCTGGTCAGGGGAGGAGGAATACGCAGTATTTT CASSPGQGRRNTQYF
- TRBJ1-6 - TRBV12-3/TRBV12-4 TGTGCCAGCAGTCGGGGGGACCCTAATTCACCCCTCCACTTT CASSRGDPNSPLHF
TRBD2 TRBJ2-7 many TRBV2 TGTGCCAGCCACGGAACTAGCGCTCCATACCGGTACGAGCAGTACTTC CASHGTSAPYRYEQYF
TRBD1 TRBJ2-4 - TRBV4-1 TGCGCCAGCAGCCAAGGAGGGGGCTTAGCCAAAAACATTCAGTACTTC CASSQGGGLAKNIQYF
- TRBJ1-1 - TRBV12-3/TRBV12-4 TGTGCCAGCATACACAGGGTTTCCAAACAGGGCACTGAAGCTTTCTTT CASIHRVSKQGTEAFF
- TRBJ1-1 large TRBV6-1 TGTGCCAGCACCTGGGTGCGGACTGAAGCTTTCTTT CASTWVRTEAFF
- TRBJ2-7 - TRBV7-2 TGTGCCAGCAGCTTATCTTTCTCCGGGTACGAGCAGTACTTC CASSLSFSGYEQYF
- TRBJ2-5 few TRBV12-5 TGTGCTAGCCCCCCCCGACTGGTGGGAAAAGAGACCCAGTACTTC CASPPRLVGKETQYF
- TRBJ2-1 - TRBV7-6 TGCGCCAACAGCTTCGGGGTCGCTGAGCAGTTCTTC CANSFGVAEQFF
- TRBJ2-2 - TRBV7-2 TGTGCCAGCAGCATCGGGGGGCCGAGGACCGGGGAGCTGTTTTTT CASSIGGPRTGELFF
- TRBJ2-4 - TRBV5-1 TGCGCCAGCAGCTTGGCCCAGATCGGCCTAGCCAAAAACATTCAGTACTTC CASSLAQIGLAKNIQYF
TRBD1 TRBJ1-4 - TRBV12-3/TRBV12-4 TGTGCCAGCAGTTTTCGCAGGGGGGATGAACCTAATGAAAAACTGTTTTTT CASSFRRGDEPNEKLFF
- TRBJ1-1 - TRBV2 TGTGCCAGCACCCGGGACCCGGGAACTGAAGCTTTCTTT CASTRDPGTEAFF
TRBD2 TRBJ2-1 - TRBV28 TGTGCCAGCAGCGGGGGACTAGCAGTTTACAATGAGCAGTTCTTC CASSGGLAVYNEQFF